This entry describes one T cell receptor beta chain. The V end lost 2 bases, the J end lost 6 bases, and 16 bases lay between the germline ends. The CDR3 totals 16 residues. CDR1 is MNHEY, CDR2 SVGAGI, per germline. The method was immunoSEQ multiplex PCR; TCRdb's version includes in-frame clones alone and lacks a portion of them. The table records approximately 79,000 clones, roughly 90% of them present only once. The data are from a study of identifying expanded T cells in peripheral blood. No infections or other immune events were documented during collection. The chain links TRBV6-5 to TRBJ1-4, with a possible D match to TRBD1 (6 bases). The specimen was blood. This receptor was obtained from a person aged 18 to 75 in good health. CDR3 residues: CASSYLLPGADEKLFF. Written as DNA, the CDR3 is TGTGCCAGCAGTTACCTGTTACCAGGGGCGGATGAAAAACTGTTTTTT.